The 19 T cell receptor beta chains reported below all come from one sample, sequenced in a study of T-cell memory formation after mild COVID-19. TCRdb ran MiXCR on the 5' RACE reads and lists one entry per CDR3 protein. The profile shows 150,000 or so distinct CDR3 sequences, 11% of them singletons. The specimen sequenced was PBMCs or a T cell subset sorted from them (not recorded which). The receptor source for this set is a man aged 18 to 29 who had mild COVID-19 (a few samples of this study predate the infection). Cell type and time point are not known.

This clonotype was found a few times. The V call is TRBV4-3, the J call TRBJ1-4; D unclear. The V gene lost 3 bases and the J gene lost 8 bases, with 19 bases spanning the gap. Germline-derived CDR1 and CDR2 are LGHNA and YSLEER. The CDR3 loop spans 16 amino acids. The CDR3 loop is CASSHYDTVGTEKLFF. DNA of the CDR3: TGCGCCAGCAGCCATTACGACACGGTGGGAACGGAAAAACTGTTTTTT.

This clonotype has just a few counts. This rearrangement joins TRBV5-1 to TRBJ2-3, with 8 bases fitting TRBD2. The CDR3 loop spans 14 amino acids. The germline V gene has CDR1 SGHRS and CDR2 YFSETQ. V was pared by 2 bases and J by 6 bases, with 5 bases of the junction left unmatched. The CDR3 coding sequence is TGCGCCAGCAGCTTACTAGCGGTCCTGGATACGCAGTATTTT. Protein: CASSLLAVLDTQYF.

The gene calls are TRBV11-2 and TRBJ2-5; 13 bases are a match to TRBD2. The CDR3 covers 15 residues. V shed 5 bases and J 6 bases; nucleotides not matched to a gene: 6. The germline V gene encodes CDR1 SGHAT and CDR2 FQNNGV. CDR3 in amino acids: CASSILAGGLQTQYF. In DNA form, the CDR3 reads TGTGCCAGCAGCATACTAGCGGGGGGGCTTCAGACCCAGTACTTC.

This clonotype turned up a few times. The CDR3 sequence: CASSVTTGTQYF. The CDR3 region has the DNA TGTGCCAGCAGCGTAACGACAGGGACCCAGTACTTC. The gene calls are TRBV9 and TRBJ2-5; D perhaps matches TRBD1 (6 bases). In germline, CDR1 is SGDLS, CDR2 YYNGEE. There are 12 residues in the CDR3. Trimming took 1 base from V and 7 from J, leaving 8 bases between them.

This chain uses TRBV6-5 with TRBJ1-3; D possibly corresponds to TRBD1 (5 bases). Germline V gene sequence: CDR1 MNHEY, CDR2 SVGAGI. V lost 7 bases and J 2 bases, leaving 12 bases between the germline ends. This CDR3 spans 14 amino acids. CDR3 nucleotides: TGTGCCAGCACTAGGGGAGTTCCTGGAAACACCATATATTTT. It codes for CASTRGVPGNTIYF.

The V call is TRBV7-9, the J call TRBJ2-5; tentatively, D is TRBD2 (6 bases). The CDR3 is 13 residues long. Trimming removed 5 bases from V and 1 base from J, with 8 bases in between. Germline V gives CDR1 SEHNR, CDR2 FQNEAQ (reference sequence). The CDR3 nucleotides read TGTGCCAGCAGCGCGGGGACCCAAGAGACCCAGTACTTC. Encoded protein: CASSAGTQETQYF.

This clonotype was picked up many times. The chain uses TRBV4-3 and TRBJ2-3; D gene ambiguous. Germline V gene data show CDR1 as LGHNA and CDR2 as YSLEER. V lost 0 bases to trimming and J lost 8 bases, with 9 bases between them. The length of the CDR3 is 13 residues. The CDR3 reads CASSQDRRATQYF. CDR3 DNA sequence: TGCGCCAGCAGCCAAGATCGGAGAGCTACGCAGTATTTT.

This clonotype was seen more than once but under ten times. The V and J genes are TRBV6-2 or TRBV6-3 and TRBJ1-5; D not resolved. From germline, CDR1 is MNHEY and CDR2 SVGEGT. This CDR3 has 14 amino acids. V lost 5 bases and J lost 7, with 15 bases in between. The CDR3 is CASSRSGRRQPQHF. Written as DNA, the CDR3 is TGTGCCAGCAGTCGAAGCGGGCGCAGGCAGCCCCAGCATTTT.

The chain uses TRBV7-2 and TRBJ2-3; no reliable D call. V shed 6 bases and J shed 7 bases, with 11 bases lying between them. The germline V gene encodes CDR1 SGHTA and CDR2 FQGNSA. The CDR3 has 12 amino acids. CDR3 sequence (DNA): TGTGCCAGCAGATCGGGCGGAAATACGCAGTATTTT. Residues: CASRSGGNTQYF. Full variable domain (remainder filled in from reference TRBV7-2 and TRBJ2-3): GAGVSQSPSNKVTEKGKDVELRCDPISGHTALYWYRQSLGQGLEFLIYFQGNSAPDKSGLPSDRFSAERTGGSVSTLTIQRTQQEDSAVYLCASRSGGNTQYFGPGTRLTVL.

This clonotype was observed at least ten times. Here the CDR3 reads CASRRDSYNEQFF. The CDR3 nucleotides are TGTGCCAGCAGAAGGGACTCCTACAATGAGCAGTTCTTC. The rearrangement uses TRBV7-9 and TRBJ2-1, with no clear D. Trimming removed 6 bases at V and 0 bases at J, with 6 bases between. CDR3 length: 13 amino acids. The germline CDR1 and CDR2 sequences are SEHNR and FQNEAQ (reference sequence).

This CDR3 is CASSDPGTGQETQYF. The DNA for the CDR3 is TGTGCCAGCAGCGATCCCGGGACAGGGCAAGAGACCCAGTACTTC. The rearrangement joins TRBV11-2 to TRBJ2-5, with 9 positions matching TRBD1. This CDR3 has 15 residues. Germline V gene lookup returns CDR1 SGHAT and CDR2 FQNNGV. The ends lost 5 bases at V and 2 bases at J; junction bases unmatched: 6.

The chain joins TRBV12-3 or TRBV12-4 to TRBJ1-1, with D possibly TRBD1 on 5 matching bases. This CDR3 spans 15 amino acids. V dropped 3 bases and J dropped 8 bases, with 19 bases sitting between them. CDR3 bases: TGTGCCAGCAGTTTTTCATTGGGGGTACCCAAAGAAGCTTTCTTT. This encodes CASSFSLGVPKEAFF.

This clonotype has a handful of counts. The rearrangement joins TRBV6-5 to TRBJ1-4, with unresolved D. The CDR3 sequence is 14 residues long. Germline V gene sequence: CDR1 MNHEY, CDR2 SVGAGI. Trimming removed 3 bases at V and 4 bases at J, with 9 bases between. The chain's CDR3 is CASSYRENNEKLFF. The CDR3 DNA is TGTGCCAGCAGTTATCGGGAGAATAATGAAAAACTGTTTTTT.

This chain uses TRBV11-2 with TRBJ1-2, with 8 bases identical to TRBD1. Per the germline V gene, CDR1 is SGHAT and CDR2 is FQNNGV. This CDR3 comprises 14 residues. V lost 4 bases, J lost 4 bases, and 5 bases stayed unmatched. The CDR3 protein is CASSSSQGGYGYTF. The DNA for the CDR3 is TGTGCCAGCAGCTCCTCACAGGGGGGCTATGGCTACACCTTC.

The chain recombines TRBV28 with TRBJ1-3; a weak D match, TRBD1 (5 bases). V was pared by 3 bases and J by 1 base, with 10 bases between. Germline V CDR1 and CDR2: MDHEN, SYDVKM. The CDR3 is 15 residues long. The CDR3 region is CASSLRGRSGNTIYF. CDR3 nucleotide sequence: TGTGCCAGCAGTTTGAGGGGAAGATCTGGAAACACCATATATTTT.

The rearrangement links TRBV7-9 to TRBJ2-3; D gene uncertain. The germline V gene has CDR1 SEHNR and CDR2 FQNEAQ (reference sequence). Deletions cut 7 bases from V and 4 bases from J, with 6 bases between. The CDR3 has 11 residues. For the CDR3, the DNA is TGTGCCAGCACCGGCGCAGATACGCAGTATTTT. Translating it yields CASTGADTQYF.

This clonotype was seen a handful of times. The V call is TRBV6-6, the J call TRBJ2-7, with TRBD1 matching over 11 bases. J lost 6 bases, V lost 7 bases, and 5 bases had no gene match. The CDR3 length is 13 residues. Germline CDR1 is MNHNY and CDR2 is SVGAGI (reference sequence). The CDR3 DNA sequence: TGTGCCAGCACGGTCGGGACAGGGGGCGAGCAGTACTTC. Protein product: CASTVGTGGEQYF.

This sequence joins TRBV7-8 and TRBJ1-6; D is unclear. The CDR3 totals 15 residues. Germline values: CDR1 SGHVS, CDR2 FQNEAQ. The V end was cut by 5 bases, the J end by 7 bases, with 15 bases between. CDR3 sequence reads: CASSVRVGGNSPLHF. The CDR3 DNA reads as TGTGCCAGCAGCGTAAGGGTCGGAGGCAATTCACCCCTCCACTTT.

This clonotype was found many times. The gene calls are TRBV5-5 and TRBJ2-2; 7 nucleotides align to TRBD1. The CDR3 has 13 residues. Per germline, CDR1 SGHKS and CDR2 YYEKEE (reference sequence). The ends lost 2 bases at V and 6 bases at J; junction bases unmatched: 1. CDR3 bases: TGTGCCAGCAGCTTACAGGGGTCCGGGGAGCTGTTTTTT. Residues: CASSLQGSGELFF.